One T cell receptor beta chain is described in this entry. Its target antigen remains unknown. The input lacks base qualities; no much larger clone sits a single base away. No patient had received any treatment before thyroid surgery. Using T-cell receptor beta sequencing, the researchers looked back retrospectively at clinical samples from patients, gathered between the early 2010s and the late 2010s. The library was prepared using PCR. The sequencer listed for this sample is Illumina HiSeq 4000. High-throughput sequencing was used to profile the TCR beta-chain CDR3 region of each patient. The study's own analysis went as follows. A classifier to discriminate distant-metastatic papillary thyroid cancer patients was built from CDR3 differences across clinicopathological groups. The Shannon index was used to measure repertoire diversity, and the Morisita-Horn index was used to measure how similar tumor and blood repertoires were. TCRdb redid the processing of the public reads, applying fastp at Q25 and MiXCR, and retained in-frame beta chains. The V and J calls, along with clone size, are taken from TCRdb and not from the paper's own processing. The sample contains some 10,000 clones, under 30% of them found a single time. Roughly a tenth of the sample rests with the top ten.

The sample belongs to a study of metastatic and nonmetastatic thyroid tumors (dated by TCRdb to the early 2020s). Regarding the complete study: The researchers compared repertoires between peripheral blood samples and tumor or nodule tissue samples from patients with malignant or benign thyroid disease.

Findings and caveats that apply to the study as a whole: TCR beta diversity was reported as significantly higher in malignant tumors than in benign nodules, in both blood and tumor samples.

Between the V and J ends, shortened by 6 bases and 8 bases respectively, the junction contains 13 bases. CDR1 and CDR2 are drawn from the germline V gene: MDHEN, SYDVKM. From cysteine to phenylalanine, the CDR3 is 12 amino acids long. Just the 36-base CDR3 DNA is kept, in frame starting at base 1. The chain employs TRBV28 and TRBJ1-2, with no confidently assigned D gene. The sequenced material came from tumor tissue. This receptor was taken from a male donor with papillary thyroid cancer or a benign thyroid nodule (not recorded which). Some clones in this sample may be carry-over from other donors' samples. The CDR3 has the sequence CASRMNTRGYTF. The DNA sequence follows: TGTGCCAGCAGGATGAATACGAGGGGCTACACCTTC.